These 9 T cell receptor beta chains originate from one sample sequenced in a study of T cell changes during pregnancy in multiple sclerosis. Measured with immunoSEQ multiplex PCR; TCRdb has only the in-frame clones, and not every one. The table has about 100,000 clones, 92% seen once; the top ten hold about 1.9%. The sample was peripheral blood, taken after pregnancy. Receptor source: a female donor with multiple sclerosis, enrolled in a pregnancy study.

The V gene is TRBV5-6, the J gene TRBJ1-1; weak D call: TRBD1 (6 bases). This CDR3 is built from 17 residues. Germline lookup yields CDR1 SGHDT and CDR2 YYEEEE. V was cut by 0 bases and J by 3 bases, with 18 bases left in between. CDR3 sequence: CASSLVVRGEGDTEAFF. The CDR3 DNA reads TGTGCCAGCAGCTTGGTGGTCAGGGGAGAGGGGGACACTGAAGCTTTCTTT.

The sample holds one count of this clone. At the DNA level, this CDR3 is encoded by other sequences in the same sample as well. V gene TRBV18 combines with J gene TRBJ2-7; 7 positions agree with TRBD1. Germline-derived CDR1 and CDR2 are KGHSH and LQKENI. This CDR3 is built from 14 residues. J gave up 2 bases and V 3 bases, and 4 bases lay outside the gene matches. In DNA, the CDR3 is TGTGCCAGCTCACCCGGGACAGCCACCTACGAGCAGTACTTC. Its protein is CASSPGTATYEQYF. The full variable domain, with the rest looked up from reference TRBV18 and TRBJ2-7, is NAGVMQNPRHLVRRRGQEARLRCSPMKGHSHVYWYRQLPEEGLKFMVYLQKENIIDESGMPKERFSAEFPKEGPSILRIQQVVRGDSAAYFCASSPGTATYEQYFGPGTRLTVT.

CDR3 residues: CASSFPGNGYTF. The CDR3 nucleotides are TGTGCCAGCAGTTTCCCAGGGAATGGCTACACCTTC. This chain links TRBV28 with TRBJ1-2; TRBD1 is a possible D gene (5 bases). The CDR3 runs to 12 residues. CDR1 is MDHEN, CDR2 SYDVKM, per germline. Trimming took off 3 bases at V and 6 bases at J, with 8 bases between the two ends.

The V and J genes are TRBV6-6 and TRBJ2-1; D is unclear. This CDR3 is built from 15 residues. In germline, CDR1 is MNHNY, CDR2 SVGAGI (reference sequence). The V end lost 7 bases, the J end lost 0 bases, and 13 bases lay between the germline ends. CDR3 DNA sequence: TGTGCCAGCACCCAAAGCCGGAGCTCCTACAATGAGCAGTTCTTC. It yields the protein CASTQSRSSYNEQFF.

The rearrangement joins TRBV4-2 to TRBJ2-2, with 7 positions matching TRBD2. Germline V gene sequence: CDR1 LGHNA, CDR2 YNFKEQ. The V gene end was trimmed by 2 bases and the J gene end by 2 bases; junction bases not matched to a gene: 5. This CDR3 spans 16 amino acids. CDR3 in amino acids: CASSQRAGANTGELFF. Here the CDR3 DNA reads TGTGCCAGCAGCCAAAGGGCGGGAGCTAACACCGGGGAGCTGTTTTTT.

This clone occurred once. The chain carries TRBV5-6 and TRBJ2-1; tentative D call: TRBD1 (5 bases). Germline V lookup: CDR1 SGHDT, CDR2 YYEEEE. The CDR3 has 14 residues. Deletions cut 4 bases from V and 6 bases from J, with 14 bases between. The CDR3 is CASSKPGSGNEQFF. CDR3 nucleotides: TGTGCCAGCAGCAAACCAGGGTCGGGCAATGAGCAGTTCTTC.

CDR3 region: CASSPNEKGGVNEKLFF. The CDR3 DNA is TGTGCCAGCAGCCCGAACGAGAAAGGGGGAGTAAATGAAAAACTGTTTTTT. V is TRBV5-4 and J is TRBJ1-4; maybe TRBD1 (6 bases). This CDR3 has 17 residues. Trimming removed 4 bases at V and 5 bases at J, with 21 bases between. CDR1 is SGHNT, CDR2 YYREEE, per germline (reference sequence).

V and J are TRBV2 and TRBJ1-6, with 7 bases fitting TRBD1. CDR3 length: 13 residues. Trimming removed 9 bases from V and 7 bases from J; junction bases left unmatched: 6. Germline V gene data show CDR1 as SNHLY and CDR2 as FYNNEI. The CDR3 DNA is TGTGCCAGGGAGGGACAGAAAAATTCACCCCTCCACTTT. This codes for CAREGQKNSPLHF. Combining the CDR3 with reference TRBV2 and TRBJ1-6 gives the whole variable domain EPEVTQTPSHQVTQMGQEVILRCVPISNHLYFYWYRQILGQKVEFLVSFYNNEISEKSEIFDDQFSVERPDGSNFTLKIRSTKLEDSAMYFCAREGQKNSPLHFGNGTRLTVT.

A single count supports this clone. The genes are TRBV4-2 and TRBJ1-1, with 8 bases matching TRBD1. The germline V gene has CDR1 LGHNA and CDR2 YNFKEQ. The CDR3 contains 15 residues. Trimming at V came to 3 bases and at J to 2 bases, leaving 5 bases not matched to a gene. CDR3 sequence: CASSQTDRGNTEAFF. DNA of the CDR3: TGTGCCAGCAGCCAGACAGACAGGGGTAACACTGAAGCTTTCTTT.